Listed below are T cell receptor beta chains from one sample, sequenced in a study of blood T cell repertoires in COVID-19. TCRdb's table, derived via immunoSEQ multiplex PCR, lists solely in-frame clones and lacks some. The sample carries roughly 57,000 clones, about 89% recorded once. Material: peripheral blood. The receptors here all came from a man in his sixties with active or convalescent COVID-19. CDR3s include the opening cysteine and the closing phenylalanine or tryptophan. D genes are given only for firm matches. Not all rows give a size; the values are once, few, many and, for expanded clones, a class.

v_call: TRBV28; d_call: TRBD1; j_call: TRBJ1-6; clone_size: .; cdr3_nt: TGTGCCACCCCGGGACAGGGTGATTCACCCCTCCACTTT; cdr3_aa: CATPGQGDSPLHF
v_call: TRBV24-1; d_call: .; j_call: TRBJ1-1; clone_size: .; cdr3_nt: TGTGCCACCAGTGACACGAGAGACACTGAAGCTTTCTTT; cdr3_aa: CATSDTRDTEAFF
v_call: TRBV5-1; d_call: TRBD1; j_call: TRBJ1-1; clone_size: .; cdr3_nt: TGCGCCAGCAGATCCGGGACAGGGGGCAGGACTGAAGCTTTCTTT; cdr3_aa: CASRSGTGGRTEAFF
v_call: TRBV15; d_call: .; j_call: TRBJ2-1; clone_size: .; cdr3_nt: TGTGCCACCAGCAGAGGAAAGGGGGTCTCCTACAATGAGCAGTTCTTC; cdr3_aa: CATSRGKGVSYNEQFF
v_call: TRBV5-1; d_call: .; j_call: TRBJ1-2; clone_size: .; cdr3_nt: TGCGCCAGCAGCGCAGGGCAGTATGGCTACACCTTC; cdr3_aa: CASSAGQYGYTF
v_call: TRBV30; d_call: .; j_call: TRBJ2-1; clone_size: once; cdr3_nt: TGTGCCTGGAGTGTACTAGGTACCTACAATGAGCAGTTCTTC; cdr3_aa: CAWSVLGTYNEQFF
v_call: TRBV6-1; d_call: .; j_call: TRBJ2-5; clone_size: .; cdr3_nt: TGTGCCAGCAGTGGGGGATATCGGACAGATAAACAAGAGACCCAGTACTTC; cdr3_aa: CASSGGYRTDKQETQYF
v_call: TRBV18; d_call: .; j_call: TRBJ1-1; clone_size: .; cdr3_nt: TGTGCCAGCTCTCTTATGGGAGGTCAAGAGAACACTGAAGCTTTCTTT; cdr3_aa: CASSLMGGQENTEAFF
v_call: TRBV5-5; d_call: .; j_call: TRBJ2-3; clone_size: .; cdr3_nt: TGTGCCAGCAGCTTGGAGGCCAGGCGCACAGATACGCAGTATTTT; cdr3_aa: CASSLEARRTDTQYF
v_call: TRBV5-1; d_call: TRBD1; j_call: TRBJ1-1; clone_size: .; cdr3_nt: TGCGCCAGCAGCCCTGACAGGGTGGGCACTGAAGCTTTCTTT; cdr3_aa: CASSPDRVGTEAFF
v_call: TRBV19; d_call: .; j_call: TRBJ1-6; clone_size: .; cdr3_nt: TGTGCCAGTAGTCGCCAAGGAGGTAGTTCACCCCTCCACTTT; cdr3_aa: CASSRQGGSSPLHF
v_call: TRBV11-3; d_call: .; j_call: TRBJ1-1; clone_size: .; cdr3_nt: TGTGCCAGCAGCTCGGACACTGAAGCTTTCTTT; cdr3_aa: CASSSDTEAFF
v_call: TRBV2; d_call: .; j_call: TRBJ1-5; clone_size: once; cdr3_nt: TGTGCCAGCAGTGAAGGGGTAGGCAGGGCCCAGCCCCAGCATTTT; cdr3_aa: CASSEGVGRAQPQHF
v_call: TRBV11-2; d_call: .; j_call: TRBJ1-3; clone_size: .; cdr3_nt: TGTGCCAGCAGCTTTTTGGGGAGCTCTGGAAACACCATATATTTT; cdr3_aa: CASSFLGSSGNTIYF
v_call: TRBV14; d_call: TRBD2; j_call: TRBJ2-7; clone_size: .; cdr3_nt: TGTGCCAGCAGCCAAGATCGGCTAGCGGGAGGACCAGTTCGGTACGAGCAGTACTTC; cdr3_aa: CASSQDRLAGGPVRYEQYF
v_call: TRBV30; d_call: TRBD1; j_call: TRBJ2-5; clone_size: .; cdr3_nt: TGTGCCTGGAGTGGGAGCCCGGGACAGGGGATGGAGACCCAGTACTTC; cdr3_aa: CAWSGSPGQGMETQYF
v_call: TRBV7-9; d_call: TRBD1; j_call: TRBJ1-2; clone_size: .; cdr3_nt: TGTGCCAGCAGCTCACTGGACAGGGGACCCGGCTACACCTTC; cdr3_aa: CASSSLDRGPGYTF
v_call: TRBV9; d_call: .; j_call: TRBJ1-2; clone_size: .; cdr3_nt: TGTGCCAGCAGCGCAGAGGATGGCTACACCTTC; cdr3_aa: CASSAEDGYTF
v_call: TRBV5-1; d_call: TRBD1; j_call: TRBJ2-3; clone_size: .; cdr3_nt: TGCGCCAGCAGCTTGTTAGGCGGGACAGGGTCAGATACGCAGTATTTT; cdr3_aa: CASSLLGGTGSDTQYF
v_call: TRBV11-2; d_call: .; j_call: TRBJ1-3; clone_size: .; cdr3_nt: TGTGCCAGCAGCCGTGCGGGGCAGGGAGGAAACACCATATATTTT; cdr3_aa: CASSRAGQGGNTIYF
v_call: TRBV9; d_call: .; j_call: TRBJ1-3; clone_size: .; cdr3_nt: TGTGCCAGCAGCGTAGCGGGAGCTGGAAACACCATATATTTT; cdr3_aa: CASSVAGAGNTIYF
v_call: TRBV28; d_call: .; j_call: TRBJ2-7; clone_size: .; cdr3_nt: TGTGCCAGCAGTTTACGCGGGGGACACTTATGGTTCTACGAGCAGTACTTC; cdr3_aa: CASSLRGGHLWFYEQYF
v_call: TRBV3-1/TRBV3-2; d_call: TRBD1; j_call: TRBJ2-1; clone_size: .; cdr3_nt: TGTGCCAGCAGCCAATTGGGGGGGACAGGGCACAATGAGCAGTTCTTC; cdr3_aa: CASSQLGGTGHNEQFF
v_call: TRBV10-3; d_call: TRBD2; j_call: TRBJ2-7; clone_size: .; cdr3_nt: TGTGCCATCACCGGACTAGCGGGAGACGAGCAGTACTTC; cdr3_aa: CAITGLAGDEQYF
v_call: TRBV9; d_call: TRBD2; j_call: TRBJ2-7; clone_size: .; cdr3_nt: TGTGCCAGCTCTGGACTAGCCACTGGCAAGCAGTACTTC; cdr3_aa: CASSGLATGKQYF
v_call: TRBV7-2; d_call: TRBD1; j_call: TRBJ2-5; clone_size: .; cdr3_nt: TGTGCCAGCAGCTCGGGACAGGGCACGGTGACCCAGTACTTC; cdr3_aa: CASSSGQGTVTQYF
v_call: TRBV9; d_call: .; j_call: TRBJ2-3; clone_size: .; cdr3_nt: TGTGCCAGCAGCGTATCTAGCGCTAGCACAGATACGCAGTATTTT; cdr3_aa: CASSVSSASTDTQYF
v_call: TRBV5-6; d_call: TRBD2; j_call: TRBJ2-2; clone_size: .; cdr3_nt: TGTGCCAGCAGCCCAAGGACTAGCGGGCAAACCGGGGAGCTGTTTTTT; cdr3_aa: CASSPRTSGQTGELFF
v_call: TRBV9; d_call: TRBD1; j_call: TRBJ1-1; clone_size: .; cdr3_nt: TGTGCCAGCAGCGCCTGGGGACAGGGTAACACTGAAGCTTTCTTT; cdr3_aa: CASSAWGQGNTEAFF
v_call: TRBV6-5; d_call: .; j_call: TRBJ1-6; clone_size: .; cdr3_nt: TGTGCCAGCAGCGGACTGATTTATAATTCACCCCTCCACTTT; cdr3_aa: CASSGLIYNSPLHF
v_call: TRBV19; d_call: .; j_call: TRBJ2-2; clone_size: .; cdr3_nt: TGTGCCAGTGGAGGTTCGGCAGTAAACACCGGGGAGCTGTTTTTT; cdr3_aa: CASGGSAVNTGELFF
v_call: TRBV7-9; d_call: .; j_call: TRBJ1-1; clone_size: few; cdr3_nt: TGTGCCAGCAGCTTATCCGTGTTCGGTGAAGCTTTCTTT; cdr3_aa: CASSLSVFGEAFF
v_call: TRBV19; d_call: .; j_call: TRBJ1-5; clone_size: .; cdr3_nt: TGTGCCAGTACGAACTGGAGGACTGCTAGCAATCAGCCCCAGCATTTT; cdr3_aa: CASTNWRTASNQPQHF
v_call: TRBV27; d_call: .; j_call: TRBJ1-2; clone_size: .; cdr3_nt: TGTGCCAGCAGTCCGAGACACCCCCTGCCCTATGGCTACACCTTC; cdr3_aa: CASSPRHPLPYGYTF
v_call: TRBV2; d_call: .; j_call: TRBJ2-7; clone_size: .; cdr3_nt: TGTGCCAGCACCGTAGGGGGGGCGTCCTACGAGCAGTACTTC; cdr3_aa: CASTVGGASYEQYF
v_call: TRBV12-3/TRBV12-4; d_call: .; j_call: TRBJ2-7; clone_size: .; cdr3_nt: TGTGCCACCTCTGGGGGGTACGAGCAGTACTTC; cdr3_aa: CATSGGYEQYF
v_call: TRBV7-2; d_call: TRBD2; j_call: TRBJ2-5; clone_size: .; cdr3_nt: TGTGCCAGCAGCTTAGGGGGCGGGGGAGGTGCCCAGTACTTC; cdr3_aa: CASSLGGGGGAQYF
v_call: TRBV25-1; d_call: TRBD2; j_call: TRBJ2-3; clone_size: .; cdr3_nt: TGTGCCAGCAGTGAATTCGGGAGGGCGGCAGATACGCAGTATTTT; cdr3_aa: CASSEFGRAADTQYF
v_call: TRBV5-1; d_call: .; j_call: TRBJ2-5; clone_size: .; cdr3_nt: TGCGCCAGCAGCTTTGGAAGGGGCGGAGAGACCCAGTACTTC; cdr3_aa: CASSFGRGGETQYF
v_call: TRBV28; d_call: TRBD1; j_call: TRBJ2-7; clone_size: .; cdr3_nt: TGTGCCAGCAGGGGGACAGGGGGCCCCTACGAGCAGTACTTC; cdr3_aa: CASRGTGGPYEQYF
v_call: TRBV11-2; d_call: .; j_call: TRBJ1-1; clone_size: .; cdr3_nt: TGTGCCAGCAGCCTTTGGAGAAACACTGAAGCTTTCTTT; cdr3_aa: CASSLWRNTEAFF
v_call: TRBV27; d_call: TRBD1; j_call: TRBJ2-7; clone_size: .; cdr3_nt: TGTGCCAGCAGTTTGCGAGGACAGGGGGCCTCCTACGAGCAGTACTTC; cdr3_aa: CASSLRGQGASYEQYF
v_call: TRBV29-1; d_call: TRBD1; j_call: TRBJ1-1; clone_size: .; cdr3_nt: TGCAGCGTTGAGGGGACAGGGGGCGCTAGGACTGAAGCTTTCTTT; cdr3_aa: CSVEGTGGARTEAFF
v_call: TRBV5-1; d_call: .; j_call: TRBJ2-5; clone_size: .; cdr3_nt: TGCGCCAGCAGCTTTGGCGGCGGCGAGACCCAGTACTTC; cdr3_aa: CASSFGGGETQYF
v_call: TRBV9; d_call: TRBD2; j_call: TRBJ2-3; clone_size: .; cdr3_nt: TGTGCCAGCAGCGTAGCCCAGCGGGGTAGAGATACGCAGTATTTT; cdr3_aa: CASSVAQRGRDTQYF
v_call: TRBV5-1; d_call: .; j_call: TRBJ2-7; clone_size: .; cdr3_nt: TGCGCCAGCAGCTTGTCGGGGGTTTCCTACGAGCAGTACTTC; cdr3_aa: CASSLSGVSYEQYF
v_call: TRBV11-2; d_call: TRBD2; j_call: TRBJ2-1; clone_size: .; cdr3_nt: TGTGCCAGCAGCCAACTGCGGGGGGCCCAGGTTAATGAGCAGTTCTTC; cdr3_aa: CASSQLRGAQVNEQFF
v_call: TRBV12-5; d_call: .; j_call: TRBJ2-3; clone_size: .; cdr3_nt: TGTGCTAGTGGTTTGGATGTGCGGACTAGCACAGATACGCAGTATTTT; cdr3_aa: CASGLDVRTSTDTQYF
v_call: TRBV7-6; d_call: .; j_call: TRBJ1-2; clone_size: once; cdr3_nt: TGTGCCAGCAGCCCTACGGGAGGGAACTATGGCTACACCTTC; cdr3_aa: CASSPTGGNYGYTF
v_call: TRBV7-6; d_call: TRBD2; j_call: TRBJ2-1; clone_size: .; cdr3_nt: TGTGCCAGCAGCGGGGCGGGGGGGCCGGCCGCCAATGAGCAGTTCTTC; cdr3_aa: CASSGAGGPAANEQFF
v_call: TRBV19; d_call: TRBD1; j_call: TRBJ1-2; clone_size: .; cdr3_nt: TGTGCCAGTAGTCCGAACCCGGGACAGCTTTTAAAAGATGGCTACACCTTC; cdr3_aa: CASSPNPGQLLKDGYTF
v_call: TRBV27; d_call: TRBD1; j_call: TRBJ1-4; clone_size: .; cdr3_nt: TGTGCCAGCAGGTCAATCTCCGGGACAGTTGAAAAACTGTTTTTT; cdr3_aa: CASRSISGTVEKLFF
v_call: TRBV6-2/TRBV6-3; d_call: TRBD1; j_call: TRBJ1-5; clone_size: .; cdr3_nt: TGTGCCAGCAGTTGGACAGGGGTTCAGCCCCAGCATTTT; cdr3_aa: CASSWTGVQPQHF
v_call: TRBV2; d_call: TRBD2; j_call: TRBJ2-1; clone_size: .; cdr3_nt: TGTGCCAGCAGTGCTGCCTTACTCAGCGGGAGGGGGTATCCCTACAATGAGCAGTTCTTC; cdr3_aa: CASSAALLSGRGYPYNEQFF
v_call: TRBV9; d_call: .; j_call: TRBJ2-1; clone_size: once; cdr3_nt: TGTGCCAGCAGCGTCCAACCTTCAGGGTTCGGCAATGAGCAGTTCTTC; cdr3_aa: CASSVQPSGFGNEQFF